This T cell receptor beta chain was sequenced in a study of T cells in Graves' hyperthyroidism and ophthalmopathy. Germline V gene sequence: CDR1 MNHNS, CDR2 SASEGT. V was trimmed by 10 bases and J by 1 base, leaving 10 bases between them. There are 12 residues in the CDR3. TCR beta CDR3 region amplification was performed from RNA transcripts. First-round RT-PCR with HTBI primers amplified the TCR CDR3 region. TCRdb processed the multiplex PCR reads anew with MiXCR; each CDR3 protein has one entry. The repertoire includes hundreds of thousands of distinct CDR3 sequences, 15% to 20% of them detected once, and approximately 3.5% sits in the top ten. The table lists this clonotype with a few counts.

This TCR came from a woman between 40 and 50 years old with Graves' ophthalmopathy. The sequencing input was blood. The chain joins TRBV6-1 to TRBJ1-1, with D unclear. The CDR3, as DNA: TGTGCCACACGGGAACCGAACACTGAAGCTTTCTTT. Its protein product is CATREPNTEAFF.